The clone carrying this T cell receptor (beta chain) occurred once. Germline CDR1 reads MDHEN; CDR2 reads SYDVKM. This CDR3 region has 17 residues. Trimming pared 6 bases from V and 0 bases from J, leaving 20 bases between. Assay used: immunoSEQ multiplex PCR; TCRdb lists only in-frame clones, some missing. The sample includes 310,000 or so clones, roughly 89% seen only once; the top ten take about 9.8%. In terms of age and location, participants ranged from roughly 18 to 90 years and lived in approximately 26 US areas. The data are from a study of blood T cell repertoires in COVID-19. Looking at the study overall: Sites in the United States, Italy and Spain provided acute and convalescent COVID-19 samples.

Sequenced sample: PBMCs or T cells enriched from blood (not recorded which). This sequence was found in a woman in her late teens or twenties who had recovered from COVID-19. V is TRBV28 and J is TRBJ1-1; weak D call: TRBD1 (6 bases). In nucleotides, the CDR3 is TGTGCCAGCAGATCCGGACAGCGCTGGGGCTTGAACACTGAAGCTTTCTTT. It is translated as CASRSGQRWGLNTEAFF.